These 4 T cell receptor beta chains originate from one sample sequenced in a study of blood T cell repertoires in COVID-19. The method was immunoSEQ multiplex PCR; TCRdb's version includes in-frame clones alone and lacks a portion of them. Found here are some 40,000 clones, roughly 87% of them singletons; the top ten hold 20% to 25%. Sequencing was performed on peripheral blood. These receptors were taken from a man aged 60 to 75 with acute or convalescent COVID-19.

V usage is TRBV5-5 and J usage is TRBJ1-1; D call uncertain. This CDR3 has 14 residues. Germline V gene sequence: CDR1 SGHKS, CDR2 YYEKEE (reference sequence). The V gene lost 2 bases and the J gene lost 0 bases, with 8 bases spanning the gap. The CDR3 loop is CASSLSQMNTEAFF. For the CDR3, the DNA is TGTGCCAGCAGCTTAAGTCAGATGAACACTGAAGCTTTCTTT.

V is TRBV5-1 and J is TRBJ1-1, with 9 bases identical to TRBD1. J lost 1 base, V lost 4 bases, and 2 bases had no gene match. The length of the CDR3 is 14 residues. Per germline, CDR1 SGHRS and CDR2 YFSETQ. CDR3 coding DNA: TGCGCCAGCAGCCGGGGACAGGGGAACACTGAAGCTTTCTTT. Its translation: CASSRGQGNTEAFF. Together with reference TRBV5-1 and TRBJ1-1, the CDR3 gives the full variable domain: KAGVTQTPRYLIKTRGQQVTLSCSPISGHRSVSWYQQTPGQGLQFLFEYFSETQRNKGNFPGRFSGRQFSNSRSEMNVSTLELGDSALYLCASSRGQGNTEAFFGQGTRLTVV.

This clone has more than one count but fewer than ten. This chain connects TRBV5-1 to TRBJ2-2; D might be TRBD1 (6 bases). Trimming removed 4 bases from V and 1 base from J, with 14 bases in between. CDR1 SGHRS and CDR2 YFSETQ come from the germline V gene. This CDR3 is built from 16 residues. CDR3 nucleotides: TGCGCCAGCAGCCGACAGGCCCAATTGAACACCGGGGAGCTGTTTTTT. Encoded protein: CASSRQAQLNTGELFF.

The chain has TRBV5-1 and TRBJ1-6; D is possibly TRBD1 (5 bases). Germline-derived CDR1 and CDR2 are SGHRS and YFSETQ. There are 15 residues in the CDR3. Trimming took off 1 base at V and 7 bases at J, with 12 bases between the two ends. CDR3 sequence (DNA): TGCGCCAGCAGCTTGCCACAGGCAGTGAATTCACCCCTCCACTTT. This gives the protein CASSLPQAVNSPLHF. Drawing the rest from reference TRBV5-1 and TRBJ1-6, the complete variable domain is KAGVTQTPRYLIKTRGQQVTLSCSPISGHRSVSWYQQTPGQGLQFLFEYFSETQRNKGNFPGRFSGRQFSNSRSEMNVSTLELGDSALYLCASSLPQAVNSPLHFGNGTRLTVT.